A single sample gave rise to the 20 T cell receptor beta chains below, sequenced in a study of blood T cell repertoires in COVID-19. Profiled with immunoSEQ multiplex PCR; TCRdb holds only in-frame clones, not every one. Of under 300,000 clones in the sample, about four fifths were seen once. The sequenced material came from peripheral blood. Receptors originate from a human donor with COVID-19, enrolled during active disease. The donor label of this sample is uncertain.

The rearrangement uses TRBV6-5 and TRBJ1-3, with TRBD1 as a possible D gene (6 bases). Trimming pared 6 bases from V and 0 bases from J, leaving 12 bases between. This CDR3 contains 15 residues. The germline CDR1 and CDR2 sequences are MNHEY and SVGAGI. DNA for the CDR3: TGTGCCAGCAGCACAGGGCTGAGCTCTGGAAACACCATATATTTT. Amino acid sequence: CASSTGLSSGNTIYF.

The CDR3 is CAWSAYSPSTDTQYF. The DNA of the CDR3 is TGTGCCTGGAGCGCTTACTCTCCCAGCACAGATACGCAGTATTTT. The gene calls are TRBV30 and TRBJ2-3; D unresolved. The CDR3 spans 15 residues. Trimming cost V 3 bases and J 0 bases, with 13 bases left between them. The germline gives CDR1 GTSNPN, CDR2 SVGIG (reference sequence).

The V and J genes are TRBV10-1 and TRBJ2-2; 11 bases align to TRBD2. Trimming at V came to 3 bases and at J to 5 bases, leaving 2 bases not matched to a gene. The germline V gene has CDR1 WNHNN and CDR2 SYGVQD (reference sequence). The CDR3 consists of 15 residues. The CDR3: CASSETSGRTGELFF. In DNA form, the CDR3 reads TGCGCCAGCAGTGAAACTAGCGGGAGAACCGGGGAGCTGTTTTTT.

This clone was detected a few times. The gene calls are TRBV4-1 and TRBJ1-3, with TRBD1 identical over 9 bases. The CDR3 sequence is 18 residues long. Germline V lookup: CDR1 MGHRA, CDR2 YSYEKL. Trimming cost V 2 bases and J 0 bases; bases outside gene matches: 8. The DNA of the CDR3 is TGCGCCAGCAGCCAAACCCCGGGACAGGGTTTCTCTGGAAACACCATATATTTT. Translated, it gives CASSQTPGQGFSGNTIYF.

V usage is TRBV19 and J usage is TRBJ1-4, with TRBD1 as a possible D gene (5 bases). CDR1 and CDR2 (germline): LNHDA, SQIVND (reference sequence). CDR3 length: 15 residues. Between the trimmed V and J ends, which lost 4 bases and 8 bases, there was a span of 17 bases. This CDR3 is CASSTRDGREEKLFF. The CDR3 nucleotides are TGTGCCAGTAGTACCCGGGACGGGCGGGAGGAAAAACTGTTTTTT.

The gene calls are TRBV6-4 and TRBJ2-1, with a possible D match to TRBD2 (8 bases). This CDR3 is 14 amino acids long. Trimming left V 6 bases short and J 10 bases short, with 19 bases between. Germline-derived CDR1 and CDR2 are MRHNA and SNTAGT. For the CDR3, the DNA is TGTGCCAGCAGCCAGGGTCCGGGAGGGGGCGAGCAGTTCTTC. Its translation: CASSQGPGGGEQFF.

The CDR3 nucleotides are TGCGCCAGCAGCTCACGTCCGGGACAGGGGGCCGCAGATACGCAGTATTTT. Its protein product is CASSSRPGQGAADTQYF. The chain is built from TRBV5-1 and TRBJ2-3, with 12 bases aligning to TRBD1. CDR1 is SGHRS, CDR2 YFSETQ, per germline. After removal of 3 bases from V and 4 bases from J, the junction contained 9 bases not matched to a gene. The CDR3 has 17 amino acids.

This chain joins TRBV11-2 and TRBJ2-5, with TRBD1 matching 9 bases. Looked up from germline, CDR1 is SGHAT and CDR2 is FQNNGV. This CDR3 contains 16 residues. V shed 1 base and J 5 bases; nucleotides not matched to a gene: 8. Here the CDR3 DNA reads TGTGCCAGCAGCTTAGCCTTAACAGGGGGCGGGGAGACCCAGTACTTC. It yields the protein CASSLALTGGGETQYF.

V gene TRBV4-1 combines with J gene TRBJ2-5; 7 positions agree with TRBD1. The ends lost 1 base at V and 2 bases at J; junction bases unmatched: 1. The CDR3 is made up of 14 amino acids. CDR1 MGHRA and CDR2 YSYEKL come from the germline V gene. CDR3: CASSQAGQQETQYF. The CDR3, as DNA: TGCGCCAGCAGCCAAGCGGGACAGCAAGAGACCCAGTACTTC.

The chain links TRBV6-5 to TRBJ1-5; TRBD1 might be the D (5 bases). V lost 6 bases and J lost 1, with 13 bases in between. This CDR3 spans 15 amino acids. Germline CDR1 MNHEY, CDR2 SVGAGI. CDR3 DNA: TGTGCCAGCAGCCTTCAGGGAGGGAGCAATCAGCCCCAGCATTTT. This translates into CASSLQGGSNQPQHF.

The chain recombines TRBV9 with TRBJ2-1; D may be TRBD2 (5 bases). Per the germline V gene, CDR1 is SGDLS and CDR2 is YYNGEE. The CDR3 covers 13 residues. V was cut by 2 bases and J by 7 bases, with 10 bases left in between. The CDR3 coding sequence is TGTGCCAGCAGCGTCACTAGTACTAATGAGCAGTTCTTC. This translates into CASSVTSTNEQFF.

A single count supports this clone. The rearrangement joins TRBV2 to TRBJ2-3, with TRBD2 as a possible D gene (5 bases). Germline values: CDR1 SNHLY, CDR2 FYNNEI. The CDR3 loop spans 13 amino acids. In DNA, the CDR3 is TGTGCTCAAAGCGGAGATAGCACAGATACGCAGTATTTT. This codes for CAQSGDSTDTQYF. The full variable domain, rest sourced from reference TRBV2 and TRBJ2-3, is EPEVTQTPSHQVTQMGQEVILRCVPISNHLYFYWYRQILGQKVEFLVSFYNNEISEKSEIFDDQFSVERPDGSNFTLKIRSTKLEDSAMYFCAQSGDSTDTQYFGPGTRLTVL.

The chain combines TRBV7-8 with TRBJ1-1; TRBD1 agrees at 11 bases. CDR1 and CDR2 (germline): SGHVS, FQNEAQ. The CDR3 has 12 amino acids. After removal of 9 bases from V and 8 bases from J, the junction contained 5 bases not matched to a gene. DNA of the CDR3: TGTGCCAGTAAAGGACAGGGGGCCGAAGCTTTCTTT. This codes for CASKGQGAEAFF.

The V and J genes are TRBV3-1 (or the pseudogene TRBV3-2) and TRBJ2-3; tentatively, D is TRBD2 (5 bases). From germline, CDR1 is LGHDT and CDR2 YNNKEL (reference sequence). The CDR3 is 15 residues long. Trimming removed 4 bases from V and 1 base from J, with 12 bases in between. The CDR3 sequence: CASSPAWRGTDTQYF. For the CDR3, the DNA is TGTGCCAGCAGCCCCGCTTGGCGGGGCACAGATACGCAGTATTTT.

V and J are TRBV6-5 and TRBJ2-3; maybe TRBD2 (6 bases). Germline V CDR1 and CDR2: MNHEY, SVGAGI. The CDR3 totals 14 residues. V was clipped by 5 bases and J by 4 bases, with 13 bases between them. The CDR3 sequence: CASSLRDSADTQYF. DNA for the CDR3: TGTGCCAGCAGTCTCCGGGACTCAGCAGATACGCAGTATTTT.

The rearrangement links TRBV29-1 to TRBJ1-2, with a weak D call TRBD1 (5 bases). The CDR3 is 13 residues long. CDR1 and CDR2 (germline): SQVTM, ANQGSEA. V dropped 6 bases and J dropped 4 bases, with 15 bases sitting between them. The CDR3 sequence: CSVEKTEAYGYTF. In DNA, the CDR3 is TGCAGCGTAGAGAAGACAGAGGCCTATGGCTACACCTTC.

This clone was found a few times. The genes are TRBV19 and TRBJ2-7; 12 bases match TRBD2. There are 15 residues in the CDR3. CDR1 is LNHDA, CDR2 SQIVND, per germline (reference sequence). The V segment lost 5 bases and the J segment 3 bases; nucleotides outside the gene matches: 5. CDR3 coding DNA: TGTGCCAGTAGTCATGGGACTAGCGGGTTCTACGAGCAGTACTTC. Residues: CASSHGTSGFYEQYF.

The chain recombines TRBV23-1 with TRBJ1-1; a possible D gene is TRBD1 (5 bases). TRBV23-1 is recorded as an ORF, its role being uncertain. V was pared by 7 bases and J by 0 bases, with 15 bases between. CDR3 length equals 15 residues. In nucleotides, the CDR3 is TGCGCCAGCATTCAGACAGTCCCCATGAACACTGAAGCTTTCTTT. Its translation: CASIQTVPMNTEAFF.

The V call is TRBV13, the J call TRBJ2-1, with 14 bases matching TRBD2. This CDR3 has 16 amino acids. Germline CDR1 is PRHDT and CDR2 is FYEKMQ (reference sequence). V lost 3 bases and J lost 3; bases outside the gene matches: 1. The CDR3 nucleotides are TGTGCCAGCAGCTTTGGGACTAGCGGGAGCTACAATGAGCAGTTCTTC. This codes for CASSFGTSGSYNEQFF.

V usage is TRBV5-4 and J usage is TRBJ2-5, with TRBD2 identical over 10 bases. From germline, CDR1 is SGHNT and CDR2 YYREEE (reference sequence). V lost 4 bases to trimming and J lost 4 bases; unmatched junction nucleotides: 16. The CDR3 has 18 amino acids. For the CDR3, the DNA is TGTGCCAGCAGCCATTCACTCCCTCTAGCGGGAGATGGAGAGACCCAGTACTTC. Translation gives CASSHSLPLAGDGETQYF. The whole variable domain, remainder taken from reference TRBV5-4 and TRBJ2-5, is ETGVTQSPTHLIKTRGQQVTLRCSSQSGHNTVSWYQQALGQGPQFIFQYYREEENGRGNFPPRFSGLQFPNYSSELNVNALELDDSALYLCASSHSLPLAGDGETQYFGPGTRLLVL.